This T cell receptor beta chain stems from a study of T cell responses to AZD1222 COVID-19 vaccine. Trimming cost V 5 bases and J 5 bases, with 10 bases left between them. CDR3 length equals 13 residues. The germline V gene encodes CDR1 KGHSH and CDR2 LQKENI. As regards this clone: The antigen is undetermined.

Some clones are missing from TCRdb's copy, which holds only in-frame ones; the method was immunoSEQ multiplex PCR. Of about 180,000 clones in the sample, nearly 95% are singletons; the top ten hold about 1.9%. Study-level points and caveats: Seropositivity was recorded at baseline in only a handful of AZD1222 recipients. Donors were mostly white British, more females; clonal diversity possibly underestimated. Sampling that yielded the repertoires occurred only after the peak T cell response.

Researchers grouped second doses given at about 4 or about 12 weeks into one pool. The sequenced sample was peripheral blood, obtained 28 days after the second AZD1222 dose. This sequence originates from an adult who received the AZD1222 COVID-19 vaccine. V gene TRBV18 combines with J gene TRBJ2-1; perhaps TRBD2 as D (6 bases). The CDR3 DNA reads TGTGCCAGCTCAGGCGGGACCAACAATGAGCAGTTCTTC. Amino acids: CASSGGTNNEQFF.